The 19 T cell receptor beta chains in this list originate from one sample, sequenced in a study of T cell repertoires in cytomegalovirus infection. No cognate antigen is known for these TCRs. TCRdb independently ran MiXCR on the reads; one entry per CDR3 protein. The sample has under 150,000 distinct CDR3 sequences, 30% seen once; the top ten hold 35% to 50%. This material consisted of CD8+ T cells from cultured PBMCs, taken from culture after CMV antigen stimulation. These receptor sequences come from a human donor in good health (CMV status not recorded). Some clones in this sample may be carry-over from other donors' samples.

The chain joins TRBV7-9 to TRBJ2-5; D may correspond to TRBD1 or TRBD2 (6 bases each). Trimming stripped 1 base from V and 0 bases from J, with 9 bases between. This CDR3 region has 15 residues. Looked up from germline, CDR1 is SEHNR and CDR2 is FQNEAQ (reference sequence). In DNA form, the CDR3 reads TGTGCCAGCAGCTTAGGGGGGGCCTACCAAGAGACCCAGTACTTC. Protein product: CASSLGGAYQETQYF.

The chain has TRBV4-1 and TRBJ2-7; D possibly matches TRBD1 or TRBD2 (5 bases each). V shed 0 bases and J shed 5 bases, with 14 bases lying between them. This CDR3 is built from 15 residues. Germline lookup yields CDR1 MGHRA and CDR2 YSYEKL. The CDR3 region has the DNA TGCGCCAGCAGCCAAGATACGGGACCCATGGACGAGCAGTACTTC. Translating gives CASSQDTGPMDEQYF.

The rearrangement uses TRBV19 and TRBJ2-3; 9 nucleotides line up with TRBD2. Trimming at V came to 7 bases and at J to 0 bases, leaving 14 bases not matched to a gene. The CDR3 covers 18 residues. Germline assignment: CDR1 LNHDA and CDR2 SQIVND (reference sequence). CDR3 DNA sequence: TGTGCCAGTACCCCTAGGCTAGCGGGGACTCTTAGCACAGATACGCAGTATTTT. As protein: CASTPRLAGTLSTDTQYF.

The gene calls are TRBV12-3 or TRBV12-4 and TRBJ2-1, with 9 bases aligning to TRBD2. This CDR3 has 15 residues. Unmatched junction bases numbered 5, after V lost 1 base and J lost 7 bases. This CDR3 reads CASSLVAGAGNEQFF. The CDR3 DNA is TGTGCCAGCAGTTTAGTAGCGGGGGCGGGTAATGAGCAGTTCTTC.

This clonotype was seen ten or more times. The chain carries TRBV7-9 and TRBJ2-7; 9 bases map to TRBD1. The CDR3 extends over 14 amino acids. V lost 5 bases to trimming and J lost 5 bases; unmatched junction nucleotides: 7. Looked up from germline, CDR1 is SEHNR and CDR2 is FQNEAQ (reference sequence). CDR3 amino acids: CASSATQGANEQYF. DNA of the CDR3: TGTGCCAGCAGCGCGACACAGGGGGCGAACGAGCAGTACTTC.

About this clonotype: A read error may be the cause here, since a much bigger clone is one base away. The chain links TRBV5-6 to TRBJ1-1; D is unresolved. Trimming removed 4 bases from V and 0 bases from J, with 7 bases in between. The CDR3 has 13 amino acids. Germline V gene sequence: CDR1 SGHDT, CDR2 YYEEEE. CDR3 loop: CASSVQMNTEAFF. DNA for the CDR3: TGTGCCAGCAGCGTACAGATGAACACTGAAGCTTTCTTT.

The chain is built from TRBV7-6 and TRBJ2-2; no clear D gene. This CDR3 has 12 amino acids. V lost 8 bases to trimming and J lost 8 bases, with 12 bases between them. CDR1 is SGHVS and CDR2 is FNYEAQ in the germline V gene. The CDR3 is CASLQPPGELFF. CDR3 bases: TGTGCCAGCTTACAACCCCCGGGGGAGCTGTTTTTT.

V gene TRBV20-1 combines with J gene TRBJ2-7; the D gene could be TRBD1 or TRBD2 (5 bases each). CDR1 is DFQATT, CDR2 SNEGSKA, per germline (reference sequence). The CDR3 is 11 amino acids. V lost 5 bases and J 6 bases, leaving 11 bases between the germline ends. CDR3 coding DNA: TGCAGTGCTCTCGACGGGGCCGAGCAGTACTTC. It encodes CSALDGAEQYF.

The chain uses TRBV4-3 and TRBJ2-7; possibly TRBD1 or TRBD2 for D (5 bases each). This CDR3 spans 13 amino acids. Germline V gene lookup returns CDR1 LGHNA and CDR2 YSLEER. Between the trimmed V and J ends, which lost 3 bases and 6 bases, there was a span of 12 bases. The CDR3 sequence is CASSQARGAEQYF. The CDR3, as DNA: TGCGCCAGCAGCCAGGCGAGGGGTGCCGAGCAGTACTTC.

The CDR3 coding sequence is TGTGCCAGCAGCCCAGGGGGCGGCTACGAGCAGTACTTC. This encodes CASSPGGGYEQYF. V is TRBV7-2 and J is TRBJ2-7, with 8 nucleotides matching TRBD1. The CDR3 has 13 residues. V was pared by 5 bases and J by 3 bases, with 3 bases of the junction left unmatched. Germline CDR1 reads SGHTA; CDR2 reads FQGNSA.

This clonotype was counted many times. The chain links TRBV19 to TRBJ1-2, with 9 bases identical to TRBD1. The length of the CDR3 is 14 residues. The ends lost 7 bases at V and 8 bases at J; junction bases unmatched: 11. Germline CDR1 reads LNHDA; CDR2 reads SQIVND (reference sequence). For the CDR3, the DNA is TGTGCCAGTACTACGGACAGGGGAGTTGGGGGCTACACCTTC. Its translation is CASTTDRGVGGYTF.

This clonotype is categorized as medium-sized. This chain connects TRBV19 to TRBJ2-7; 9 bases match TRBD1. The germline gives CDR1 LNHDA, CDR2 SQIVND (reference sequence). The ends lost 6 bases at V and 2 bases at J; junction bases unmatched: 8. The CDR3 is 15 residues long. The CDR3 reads CASSPGQGRTYEQYF. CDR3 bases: TGTGCCAGTAGCCCGGGACAGGGCCGTACCTACGAGCAGTACTTC.

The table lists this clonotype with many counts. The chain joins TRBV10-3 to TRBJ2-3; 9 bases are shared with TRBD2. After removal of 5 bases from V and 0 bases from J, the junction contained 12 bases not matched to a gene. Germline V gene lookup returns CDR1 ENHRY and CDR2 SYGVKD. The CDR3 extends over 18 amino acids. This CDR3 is CAISMGLAGTTSTDTQYF. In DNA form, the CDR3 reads TGTGCCATCAGTATGGGACTAGCTGGAACTACTAGCACAGATACGCAGTATTTT.

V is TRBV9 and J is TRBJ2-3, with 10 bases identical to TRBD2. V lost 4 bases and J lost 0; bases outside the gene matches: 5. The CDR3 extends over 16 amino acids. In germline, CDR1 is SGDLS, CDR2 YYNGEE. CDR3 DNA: TGTGCCAGCAGCTCCACTAGCGGGGAGAGCACAGATACGCAGTATTTT. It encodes CASSSTSGESTDTQYF.

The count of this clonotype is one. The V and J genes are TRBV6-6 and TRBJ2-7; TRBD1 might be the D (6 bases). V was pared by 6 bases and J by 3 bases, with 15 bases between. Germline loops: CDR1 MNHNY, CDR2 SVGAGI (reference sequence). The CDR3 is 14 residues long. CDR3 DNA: TGTGCCAGCAGCGACCGGGACACTTTCTACGAGCAGTACTTC. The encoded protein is CASSDRDTFYEQYF.

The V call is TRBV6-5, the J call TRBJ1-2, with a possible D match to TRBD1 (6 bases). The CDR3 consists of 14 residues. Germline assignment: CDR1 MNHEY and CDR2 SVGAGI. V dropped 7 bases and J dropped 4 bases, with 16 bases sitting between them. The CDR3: CASNPSQGGYGYTF. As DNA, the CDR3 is TGTGCCAGCAACCCTTCACAGGGCGGCTATGGCTACACCTTC.

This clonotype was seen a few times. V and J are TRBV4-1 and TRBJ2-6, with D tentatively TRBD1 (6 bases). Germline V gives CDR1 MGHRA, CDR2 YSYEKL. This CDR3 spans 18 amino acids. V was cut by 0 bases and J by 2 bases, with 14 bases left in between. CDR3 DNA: TGCGCCAGCAGCCAAGAGGCACAGGGTGCCCCTGGGGCCAACGTCCTGACTTTC. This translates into CASSQEAQGAPGANVLTF.

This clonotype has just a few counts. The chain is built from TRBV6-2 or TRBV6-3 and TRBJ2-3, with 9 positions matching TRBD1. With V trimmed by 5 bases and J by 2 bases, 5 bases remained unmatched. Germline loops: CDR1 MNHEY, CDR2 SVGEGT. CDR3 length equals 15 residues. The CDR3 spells CASSLGTGFTDTQYF. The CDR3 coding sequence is TGTGCCAGCAGTCTTGGGACAGGGTTCACAGATACGCAGTATTTT.

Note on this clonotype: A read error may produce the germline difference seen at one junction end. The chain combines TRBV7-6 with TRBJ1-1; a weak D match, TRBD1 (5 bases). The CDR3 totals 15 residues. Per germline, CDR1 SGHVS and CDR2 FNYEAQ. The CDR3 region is CASSSESGRNSEAYF. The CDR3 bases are TGTGCCAGCAGCTCGGAGTCAGGGAGGAACTCTGAAGCTTACTTT.